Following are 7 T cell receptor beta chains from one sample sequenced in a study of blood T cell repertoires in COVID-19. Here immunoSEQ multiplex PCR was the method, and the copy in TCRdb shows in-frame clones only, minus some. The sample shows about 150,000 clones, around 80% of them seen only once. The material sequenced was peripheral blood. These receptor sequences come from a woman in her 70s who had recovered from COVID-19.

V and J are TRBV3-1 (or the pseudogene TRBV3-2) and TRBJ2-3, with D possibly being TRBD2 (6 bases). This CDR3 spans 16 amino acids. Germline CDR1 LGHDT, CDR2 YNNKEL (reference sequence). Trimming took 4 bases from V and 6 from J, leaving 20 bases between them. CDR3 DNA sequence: TGTGCCAGCAGCCCCGTGGGCAGCGGGCCGGGGGATACGCAGTATTTT. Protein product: CASSPVGSGPGDTQYF.

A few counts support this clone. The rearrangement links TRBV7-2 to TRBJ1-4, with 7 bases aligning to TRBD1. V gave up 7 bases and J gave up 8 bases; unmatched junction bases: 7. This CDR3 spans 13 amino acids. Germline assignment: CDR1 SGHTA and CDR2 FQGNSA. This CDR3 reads CASTEGAGEKLFF. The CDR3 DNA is TGTGCCAGCACGGAGGGGGCCGGGGAAAAACTGTTTTTT.

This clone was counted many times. The CDR3 sequence is CASSPTGRNEKLFF. The CDR3 DNA follows: TGTGCCAGCAGTCCAACAGGGCGCAATGAAAAACTGTTTTTT. The J gene is TRBJ1-4, the V gene TRBV6-5; the D gene is possibly TRBD1 (6 bases). V shed 5 bases and J shed 5 bases, with 12 bases lying between them. Per the germline V gene, CDR1 is MNHEY and CDR2 is SVGAGI. The CDR3 is 14 amino acids.

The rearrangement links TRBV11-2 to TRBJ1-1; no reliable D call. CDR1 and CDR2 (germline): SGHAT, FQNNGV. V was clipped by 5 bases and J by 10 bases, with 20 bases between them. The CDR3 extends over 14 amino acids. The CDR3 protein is CASSPGLFRRGAFF. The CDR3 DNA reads TGTGCCAGCAGCCCTGGTCTCTTCCGGCGGGGAGCTTTCTTT.

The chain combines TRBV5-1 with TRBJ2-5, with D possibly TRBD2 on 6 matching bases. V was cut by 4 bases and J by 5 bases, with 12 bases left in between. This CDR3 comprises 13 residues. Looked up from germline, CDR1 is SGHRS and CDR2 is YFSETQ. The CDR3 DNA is TGCGCCAGCAGCCCCACTAGCATCGAGACCCAGTACTTC. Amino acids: CASSPTSIETQYF.

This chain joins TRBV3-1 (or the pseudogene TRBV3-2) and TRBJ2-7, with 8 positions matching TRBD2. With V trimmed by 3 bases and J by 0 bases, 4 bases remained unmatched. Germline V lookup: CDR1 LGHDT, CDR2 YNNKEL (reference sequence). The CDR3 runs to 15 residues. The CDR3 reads CASSQDTSGSYEQYF. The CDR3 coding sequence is TGTGCCAGCAGCCAGGACACTAGCGGCTCCTACGAGCAGTACTTC.

The CDR3 nucleotides are TGCAGCGGTTATATCCGGAGCTCTGGAAACACCATATATTTT. Translation gives CSGYIRSSGNTIYF. The chain recombines TRBV29-1 with TRBJ1-3; D gene unclear. There are 14 residues in the CDR3. The germline CDR1 and CDR2 sequences are SQVTM and ANQGSEA. Trimming cost V 7 bases and J 0 bases, with 13 bases left between them.